This is a list of T cell receptor beta chains from one sample in a study of vaccination effects on CD4 cells after COVID-19. The antigens of these receptors remain unknown. Only in-frame clones appear in the TCRdb table, and some are missing; sequencing was by immunoSEQ multiplex PCR. The sample gives under 25,000 clones, 74% of which show up once; 15% to 20% is in the top ten. The sequencing here drew on CD4+ T cells from PBMCs cultured with SARS-CoV-2 spike peptides, taken before COVID-19 vaccination. The source of these receptors is a human donor who had a prior SARS-CoV-2 infection. The CDR3 runs from the conserved cysteine through the conserved F or W. D genes are given only for firm matches. Size is omitted from some rows. Given values are once, few, many or a class for expanded clones.

size: NA; D: NA; J: TRBJ2-5; V: TRBV5-1; CDR3: CASSHGQVKETQYF; DNA: TGCGCCAGCAGCCATGGACAAGTCAAAGAGACCCAGTACTTC
size: few; D: TRBD1; J: TRBJ1-2; V: TRBV19; CDR3: CASATGAISSNYGYTF; DNA: TGTGCCAGCGCGACAGGGGCGATATCTTCTAACTATGGCTACACCTTC
size: few; D: NA; J: TRBJ1-1; V: TRBV6-1; CDR3: CASSEWYRGNTEAFF; DNA: TGTGCCAGCAGTGAATGGTATAGGGGGAACACTGAAGCTTTCTTT
size: NA; D: NA; J: TRBJ2-3; V: TRBV7-2; CDR3: CASSLRDPVADTQYF; DNA: TGTGCCAGCAGCTTAAGGGACCCCGTCGCAGATACGCAGTATTTT
size: NA; D: TRBD1; J: TRBJ2-7; V: TRBV11-2; CDR3: CASSWDSPYEQYF; DNA: TGTGCCAGCAGCTGGGACAGTCCCTACGAGCAGTACTTC
size: NA; D: NA; J: TRBJ2-1; V: TRBV7-3; CDR3: CASSPRGTNEQFF; DNA: TGTGCCAGCAGCCCCCGGGGGACAAATGAGCAGTTCTTC
size: once; D: TRBD1; J: TRBJ2-4; V: TRBV12-3/TRBV12-4; CDR3: CASSSTGVDIQYF; DNA: TGTGCCAGCAGTTCGACAGGGGTGGACATTCAGTACTTC
size: medium-sized; D: TRBD1; J: TRBJ1-2; V: TRBV7-9; CDR3: CASSPRQGAIGYTF; DNA: TGTGCCAGCAGCCCGAGACAGGGGGCGATCGGCTACACCTTC
size: NA; D: NA; J: TRBJ2-7; V: TRBV7-8; CDR3: CASSHGGPLGYF; DNA: TGTGCCAGCAGCCATGGGGGGCCTTTGGGGTACTTC
size: NA; D: NA; J: TRBJ1-2; V: TRBV28; CDR3: CASRLQGYGYTF; DNA: TGTGCCAGCAGACTACAGGGCTATGGCTACACCTTC
size: once; D: NA; J: TRBJ2-3; V: TRBV24-1; CDR3: CATTDNLESDTQYF; DNA: TGTGCCACCACGGACAACCTTGAGTCAGATACGCAGTATTTT
size: NA; D: TRBD2; J: TRBJ2-3; V: TRBV11-3; CDR3: CASCPGGPTDTQYF; DNA: TGTGCCAGCTGTCCGGGAGGGCCCACAGATACGCAGTATTTT
size: NA; D: TRBD1; J: TRBJ2-1; V: TRBV12-5; CDR3: CASGTHGQGTTILVYNEQFF; DNA: TGTGCTAGTGGTACCCACGGACAGGGTACAACCATTTTGGTTTACAATGAGCAGTTCTTC
size: NA; D: TRBD1; J: TRBJ2-2; V: TRBV19; CDR3: CASSSGQGAAGELFF; DNA: TGTGCCAGTAGTAGTGGACAGGGGGCCGCCGGGGAGCTGTTTTTT
size: NA; D: NA; J: TRBJ2-1; V: TRBV5-6; CDR3: CASSMGPLSSYNEQFF; DNA: TGTGCCAGCAGCATGGGACCGCTTAGCTCCTACAATGAGCAGTTCTTC
size: NA; D: TRBD2; J: TRBJ2-3; V: TRBV3-1/TRBV3-2; CDR3: CASSQLAGGRHYTDTQYF; DNA: TGTGCCAGCAGCCAACTAGCGGGGGGGAGACATTACACAGATACGCAGTATTTT
size: few; D: TRBD1; J: TRBJ1-1; V: TRBV7-9; CDR3: CASRPREGANTEAFF; DNA: TGTGCCAGCAGACCTAGGGAGGGGGCGAACACTGAAGCTTTCTTT
size: NA; D: NA; J: TRBJ1-5; V: TRBV20-1; CDR3: CSASGDSNQPQHF; DNA: TGCAGTGCTAGTGGGGATAGCAATCAGCCCCAGCATTTT
size: NA; D: NA; J: TRBJ2-6; V: TRBV6-5; CDR3: CASSSFGAGANVLTF; DNA: TGTGCCAGCAGCAGCTTTGGGGCTGGGGCCAACGTCCTGACTTTC
size: NA; D: NA; J: TRBJ2-3; V: TRBV7-2; CDR3: CASSLDRGTQYF; DNA: TGTGCCAGCAGCTTAGATCGGGGAACGCAGTATTTT
size: NA; D: TRBD1; J: TRBJ2-7; V: TRBV15; CDR3: CATSRDDRGDEQYF; DNA: TGTGCCACCAGCAGAGATGACAGGGGGGACGAGCAGTACTTC
size: NA; D: NA; J: TRBJ1-1; V: TRBV12-3/TRBV12-4; CDR3: CASSLSRFTEAFF; DNA: TGTGCCAGCAGTTTGAGTCGGTTCACTGAAGCTTTCTTT
size: NA; D: TRBD1; J: TRBJ2-1; V: TRBV27; CDR3: CASSLTPGQGRYEQFF; DNA: TGTGCCAGCAGTTTAACTCCGGGACAGGGAAGATATGAGCAGTTCTTC
size: NA; D: NA; J: TRBJ1-5; V: TRBV6-5; CDR3: CASSLRAGNQPQHF; DNA: TGTGCCAGCAGTCTCAGGGCGGGCAATCAGCCCCAGCATTTT
size: NA; D: NA; J: TRBJ2-3; V: TRBV30; CDR3: CAWSVRRGTQYF; DNA: TGTGCCTGGAGTGTACGACGGGGGACGCAGTATTTT
size: NA; D: TRBD2; J: TRBJ2-1; V: TRBV29-1; CDR3: CSGLKRGGPYNEQFF; DNA: TGCAGCGGGCTCAAGCGGGGGGGGCCGTACAATGAGCAGTTCTTC
size: NA; D: TRBD2; J: TRBJ2-5; V: TRBV4-2; CDR3: CASSHPVGTSGTETQYF; DNA: TGTGCCAGCAGCCACCCGGTCGGGACTAGCGGGACGGAGACCCAGTACTTC
size: NA; D: TRBD1; J: TRBJ1-2; V: TRBV7-2; CDR3: CASSSGTGGPGYTF; DNA: TGTGCCAGCAGCTCCGGGACAGGGGGCCCTGGCTACACCTTC
size: few; D: TRBD2; J: TRBJ2-1; V: TRBV2; CDR3: CASSLAGDNEQFF; DNA: TGTGCCAGCTCGCTAGCGGGGGACAATGAGCAGTTCTTC
size: NA; D: NA; J: TRBJ2-3; V: TRBV9; CDR3: CASSDRQGGGDTQYF; DNA: TGTGCCAGCAGCGATCGGCAGGGCGGAGGAGATACGCAGTATTTT
size: NA; D: NA; J: TRBJ1-2; V: TRBV6-5; CDR3: CASSYTWESGGYTF; DNA: TGTGCCAGCAGTTACACCTGGGAGTCGGGAGGCTACACCTTC
size: NA; D: TRBD1; J: TRBJ2-4; V: TRBV30; CDR3: CAWGGQGIPLGPRLAKNIQYF; DNA: TGTGCCTGGGGGGGACAGGGGATTCCGTTGGGGCCTAGGTTGGCCAAAAACATTCAGTACTTC
size: NA; D: NA; J: TRBJ2-7; V: TRBV6-6; CDR3: CASSLSTDYEQYF; DNA: TGTGCCAGCAGTTTATCGACAGACTACGAGCAGTACTTC
size: NA; D: NA; J: TRBJ1-1; V: TRBV7-9; CDR3: CASSLTGGTEAFF; DNA: TGTGCCAGCAGCCTTACGGGGGGCACTGAAGCTTTCTTT
size: NA; D: NA; J: TRBJ1-2; V: TRBV4-3; CDR3: CASSQDYGTPYGYTF; DNA: TGCGCCAGCAGCCAAGATTATGGGACGCCCTATGGCTACACCTTC
size: NA; D: NA; J: TRBJ1-2; V: TRBV27; CDR3: CASSLLGGRWGYGYTF; DNA: TGTGCCAGCAGTCTCTTGGGGGGGAGATGGGGCTATGGCTACACCTTC
size: NA; D: NA; J: TRBJ2-7; V: TRBV21-1; CDR3: CASSKASRRLAPTYEQYF; DNA: TGTGCCAGCAGCAAAGCTTCTCGAAGACTAGCACCTACCTACGAGCAGTACTTC
size: NA; D: NA; J: TRBJ2-2; V: TRBV11-1; CDR3: CASSLVFTGELFF; DNA: TGTGCCAGCAGCTTGGTTTTCACCGGGGAGCTGTTTTTT